One sample yielded the 2 T cell receptor beta chains listed below, sequenced in a study of blood T cell repertoires in COVID-19 (dated by TCRdb to 2018 to 2021). Library preparation used the immunoSEQ multiplex PCR assay. Imported from immuneACCESS, the table was reduced by TCRdb to in-frame sequences with V and J called. These copies leave out some clones; in studies compared against another copy, an unresolved V gene accounts for under half, and the cause of the remainder is not known. Across this sample there are 150,000 to 200,000 clones, with more than 60% seen only once. The ten largest clonotypes hold 8.1% of the sample. Sequencing was done on a sample of peripheral blood. These receptors originate from a man in his sixties with acute or convalescent COVID-19.

V usage is TRBV5-6 and J usage is TRBJ2-1; 11 bases map to TRBD1. J was trimmed by 3 bases and V by 4 bases; bases with no gene match: 6. The CDR3 covers 16 residues. CDR1 and CDR2 (germline): SGHDT, YYEEEE. DNA of the CDR3: TGTGCCAGCAGCGGAGGACAGGGGGCGATCTACAATGAGCAGTTCTTC. This translates into CASSGGQGAIYNEQFF. The full variable domain, rest sourced from reference TRBV5-6 and TRBJ2-1, is DAGVTQSPTHLIKTRGQQVTLRCSPKSGHDTVSWYQQALGQGPQFIFQYYEEEERQRGNFPDRFSGHQFPNYSSELNVNALLLGDSALYLCASSGGQGAIYNEQFFGPGTRLTVL.

The chain joins TRBV12-5 to TRBJ1-5; 8 bases line up with TRBD1. Germline-derived CDR1 and CDR2 are LGHNT and FRNRAP. The CDR3 is 17 residues long. The V segment lost 0 bases and the J segment 7 bases; nucleotides outside the gene matches: 11. CDR3 in amino acids: CASGLVVQGARRQPQHF. The CDR3 DNA is TGTGCTAGTGGTTTGGTAGTTCAGGGGGCGAGGCGCCAGCCCCAGCATTTT.